The present T cell receptor beta chain was sequenced within a study of cytomegalovirus exposure and HLA in healthy donors. Only a few counts were recorded for this clone. The ends lost 6 bases at V and 0 bases at J; junction bases unmatched: 7. This CDR3 region has 15 residues. From germline, CDR1 is MNHEY and CDR2 SVGAGI. Primers: 60 Vbeta forward and 13 Jbeta reverse. The protocol was immunoSEQ multiplex PCR, while the TCRdb copy is restricted to in-frame clones and leaves out a portion. Of around 130,000 clones listed, more than 55% are singletons. The sample taken for sequencing was PBMCs. This clonotype originated in a man aged 18 to 29 in good health and CMV-seronegative. The chain links TRBV6-5 to TRBJ1-1, with 7 bases that match TRBD1. The CDR3 coding sequence is TGTGCCAGCAGCCGGGGGACAGCCATGAACACTGAAGCTTTCTTT. Its protein is CASSRGTAMNTEAFF.